Sequencing of this T cell receptor (beta chain) was carried out in a study of cytomegalovirus exposure and HLA in healthy donors. Comments on this clone: Antigen specificity is unknown.

In the PCR, 60 Vbeta and 13 Jbeta primers were used. Some clones are missing from TCRdb's copy, which holds only in-frame ones; the method was immunoSEQ multiplex PCR. The top ten hold about 3.2% of the sample, which has some 150,000 clones, roughly four fifths seen once. General study findings and limits: Reported findings show TCR beta sequences accurately forecast HLA-A and HLA-B alleles in most subjects.

Per the germline V gene, CDR1 is SEHNR and CDR2 is FQNEAQ (reference sequence). The CDR3 sequence is 17 residues long. V gave up 5 bases and J gave up 0 bases, with 17 bases separating them. This receptor was taken from a man aged 18 to 29 in good health and CMV-seropositive. Material: PBMCs. The chain combines TRBV7-9 with TRBJ1-3; possibly TRBD1 for D (6 bases). CDR3 in amino acids: CASSATPGQHSGNTIYF. Written as DNA, the CDR3 is TGTGCCAGCAGCGCAACCCCGGGACAACACTCTGGAAACACCATATATTTT.